A selection of T cell receptor beta chains follows, all from one sample in a study of T-cell memory formation after mild COVID-19. TCRdb processed the 5' RACE reads anew with MiXCR; each CDR3 protein has one entry. Among fewer than 350,000 distinct CDR3 sequences, approximately 14% were seen once, and the ten largest hold roughly a fifth. The sample comprised PBMCs or a T cell subset sorted from them (not recorded which). The receptor set was obtained from a man aged 18 to 29 who had mild COVID-19 (a few samples of this study predate the infection). Cell type and time point are not known. CDR3s include the opening cysteine and the closing phenylalanine or tryptophan. The D gene is left open where the match is weak. Some rows have no size entry. The others give once, few or many, or a class for an expanded clone.

V,size,J,D,CDR3,DNA
TRBV7-8,many,TRBJ2-1,.,CASSLGGLSGEQFF,TGTGCCAGCAGCTTGGGGGGGCTTTCGGGTGAGCAGTTCTTC
TRBV7-2,few,TRBJ2-2,TRBD1,CASSLVGGQGVTGELFF,TGTGCCAGCAGCTTAGTAGGGGGCCAGGGGGTCACCGGGGAGCTGTTTTTT
TRBV5-1,few,TRBJ2-5,TRBD2,CASSSSGGVGETQYF,TGCGCCAGCAGCTCTAGCGGGGGGGTAGGAGAGACCCAGTACTTC
TRBV4-3,.,TRBJ2-3,.,CASSPHQGADTQYF,TGCGCCAGCAGCCCCCACCAAGGGGCAGATACGCAGTATTTT
TRBV18,few,TRBJ1-5,.,CASSPGNSNQPQHF,TGTGCCAGCTCACCAGGGAATAGCAATCAGCCCCAGCATTTT
TRBV24-1,few,TRBJ2-2,TRBD1,CATSDPDRARDTGELFF,TGTGCCACCAGTGATCCAGACAGGGCCCGGGACACCGGGGAGCTGTTTTTT
TRBV6-2/TRBV6-3,many,TRBJ2-5,.,CASSQPPTETQYF,TGTGCCAGCAGTCAGCCCCCTACGGAGACCCAGTACTTC
TRBV7-9,many,TRBJ2-5,.,CAHRTGDRQETQYF,TGTGCCCACAGGACCGGGGATAGGCAAGAGACCCAGTACTTC
TRBV5-1,.,TRBJ1-1,TRBD1,CASSLARGQGREAFF,TGCGCCAGCAGCTTGGCCAGAGGACAGGGGAGGGAAGCTTTCTTT
TRBV18,.,TRBJ1-2,.,CASSPWDLRVNYGYTF,TGTGCCAGCTCACCATGGGACCTCCGGGTTAACTATGGCTACACCTTC
TRBV12-3/TRBV12-4,.,TRBJ2-5,.,CASSSIRTQYF,TGTGCCAGCAGTTCCATACGGACCCAGTACTTC
TRBV18,few,TRBJ1-4,.,CASSSTNEKLFF,TGTGCCAGCTCGTCAACTAATGAAAAACTGTTTTTT
TRBV9,.,TRBJ1-1,.,CASSVGDRMNTEAFF,TGTGCCAGCAGCGTAGGCGACAGAATGAACACTGAAGCTTTCTTT
TRBV24-1,.,TRBJ2-1,.,CATSASGNEQFF,TGTGCCACCAGTGCGTCTGGCAATGAGCAGTTCTTC
TRBV19,many,TRBJ2-7,.,CASSIGGYEQYF,TGTGCCAGTAGTATAGGGGGCTACGAGCAGTACTTC
TRBV7-9,few,TRBJ1-4,.,CASSYTEYEKLFF,TGTGCCAGCAGCTATACGGAGTATGAAAAACTGTTTTTT
TRBV12-3/TRBV12-4,.,TRBJ2-2,.,CASSPTGPAGELFF,TGTGCCAGCAGTCCCACAGGGCCAGCCGGGGAGCTGTTTTTT
TRBV4-1,few,TRBJ2-1,.,CASSQVVGGEQFF,TGCGCCAGCAGCCAGGTGGTAGGTGGTGAGCAGTTCTTC
TRBV29-1,.,TRBJ2-5,.,CSVPQGQETQYF,TGCAGCGTTCCACAGGGACAAGAGACCCAGTACTTC
TRBV4-3,few,TRBJ2-3,.,CASSQDWNTQYF,TGCGCCAGCAGCCAAGATTGGAATACGCAGTATTTT
TRBV4-1,few,TRBJ2-1,.,CASSQDRGTEVFHEQFF,TGCGCCAGCAGCCAAGATCGCGGGACAGAAGTTTTCCATGAGCAGTTCTTC
TRBV7-9,many,TRBJ1-5,TRBD1,CASSSSDRNNQPQHF,TGTGCCAGCAGCTCCTCGGACAGGAATAATCAGCCCCAGCATTTT
TRBV30,.,TRBJ2-2,TRBD2,CAWSVRGGTGELFF,TGTGCCTGGAGTGTCCGCGGGGGGACCGGGGAGCTGTTTTTT
TRBV7-9,.,TRBJ2-1,.,CASSLAGGKQYNEQFF,TGTGCCAGCAGCTTAGCGGGGGGAAAACAGTACAATGAGCAGTTCTTC
TRBV3-1,many,TRBJ2-1,.,CASSLGSGGSYNEQFF,TGTGCCAGCAGCCTTGGCTCAGGCGGCTCCTACAATGAGCAGTTCTTC
TRBV28,once,TRBJ1-6,TRBD1,CASSATARGGSPLHF,TGTGCCAGCAGTGCCACCGCCAGGGGGGGGTCACCCCTCCACTTT
TRBV2,.,TRBJ2-3,.,CASSADRSRTDTQYF,TGTGCCAGCAGTGCTGACAGGTCCCGCACAGATACGCAGTATTTT
TRBV12-3/TRBV12-4,.,TRBJ2-7,.,CASSFEYGQYF,TGTGCCAGCAGTTTTGAATATGGGCAGTACTTC
TRBV7-3,.,TRBJ2-1,TRBD1,CASSPQGDRGLDEQFF,TGTGCCAGCAGCCCTCAGGGGGACAGGGGGCTCGATGAGCAGTTCTTC
TRBV7-9,.,TRBJ1-1,.,CASSLGVGRVPEAFF,TGTGCCAGCAGCTTAGGCGTCGGCAGGGTCCCTGAAGCTTTCTTT
TRBV7-2,.,TRBJ2-2,TRBD1,CASSSLTGPNTGELFF,TGTGCCAGCAGCTCATTGACAGGGCCAAACACCGGGGAGCTGTTTTTT
TRBV19,.,TRBJ1-2,.,CASSMDTHGANYGYTF,TGTGCCAGTAGTATGGACACCCACGGGGCTAACTATGGCTACACCTTC
TRBV7-3,.,TRBJ1-1,.,CASTAGTLTSEAFF,TGTGCCAGCACTGCCGGGACACTTACCTCGGAAGCTTTCTTT
TRBV2,few,TRBJ1-1,.,CASRWGGTEAFF,TGTGCCAGCCGATGGGGGGGCACTGAAGCTTTCTTT
TRBV20-1,.,TRBJ2-5,.,CSARVAGKETQYF,TGCAGTGCTAGAGTAGCCGGGAAAGAGACCCAGTACTTC
TRBV9,.,TRBJ2-1,.,CASSVNIPGTYNEQFF,TGTGCCAGCAGCGTAAACATCCCCGGCACCTACAATGAGCAGTTCTTC
TRBV9,.,TRBJ1-1,.,CASSGYREMNTEAFF,TGTGCCAGCAGCGGGTACAGGGAGATGAACACTGAAGCTTTCTTT
TRBV6-5,.,TRBJ1-6,TRBD1,CASRTPDRDPYNSPLHF,TGTGCCAGCAGAACTCCCGACAGGGACCCCTATAATTCACCCCTCCACTTT
TRBV5-1,many,TRBJ2-3,.,CASSSSGGMDTQYF,TGCGCCAGCAGCTCAAGTGGGGGTATGGATACGCAGTATTTT
TRBV6-2/TRBV6-3,few,TRBJ2-1,.,CASKLRLEYNEQFF,TGTGCCAGCAAGTTGAGACTAGAGTACAATGAGCAGTTCTTC
TRBV6-5,few,TRBJ1-1,.,CASSYGEFTEAFF,TGTGCCAGCAGTTACGGGGAATTCACTGAAGCTTTCTTT
TRBV5-1,few,TRBJ2-5,.,CASSLLSDQETQYF,TGCGCCAGCAGCTTGCTGTCGGACCAAGAGACCCAGTACTTC